One sample yielded the 17 T cell receptor beta chains listed below, sequenced in a study of cytomegalovirus exposure and HLA in healthy donors. In the PCR, 60 Vbeta and 13 Jbeta primers were used. TCRdb keeps only in-frame clones here, not all; method: immunoSEQ multiplex PCR. The data hold 200,000 or so clones, with 82% observed a single time. The sample taken for sequencing was PBMCs. All receptors derive from a boy between 2 and 15 years old in good health and CMV-seronegative.

The rearrangement uses TRBV4-1 and TRBJ1-2; D gene uncertain. Germline V gene data show CDR1 as MGHRA and CDR2 as YSYEKL. The CDR3 loop spans 15 amino acids. With 0 bases removed from V and 0 bases from J, the gap between germline ends came to 8 bases. The CDR3 is CASSQDNSPNYGYTF. CDR3 nucleotides: TGCGCCAGCAGCCAAGATAACAGTCCTAACTATGGCTACACCTTC.

This chain uses TRBV18 with TRBJ2-5, with a possible D match to TRBD1 (6 bases). The CDR3 is made up of 15 amino acids. Trimming took off 4 bases at V and 1 base at J, with 13 bases between the two ends. Germline-derived CDR1 and CDR2 are KGHSH and LQKENI. The CDR3 bases are TGTGCCAGCTCACGATTCGACAGGACCCAAGAGACCCAGTACTTC. Protein sequence: CASSRFDRTQETQYF.

J is TRBJ2-3 and V is TRBV5-1, with 9 nucleotides matching TRBD1. V lost 4 bases and J lost 0; bases outside the gene matches: 6. Germline V gives CDR1 SGHRS, CDR2 YFSETQ. The CDR3 is 16 amino acids. CDR3 sequence reads: CASSARDRESTDTQYF. CDR3 DNA sequence: TGCGCCAGCAGCGCCCGGGACAGGGAGAGCACAGATACGCAGTATTTT. Complete variable domain (other parts from reference TRBV5-1 and TRBJ2-3): KAGVTQTPRYLIKTRGQQVTLSCSPISGHRSVSWYQQTPGQGLQFLFEYFSETQRNKGNFPGRFSGRQFSNSRSEMNVSTLELGDSALYLCASSARDRESTDTQYFGPGTRLTVL.

The chain uses TRBV10-3 and TRBJ1-2, with D perhaps TRBD1 (5 bases). V gave up 2 bases and J gave up 1 base, with 14 bases separating them. The CDR3 loop spans 16 amino acids. Germline values: CDR1 ENHRY, CDR2 SYGVKD. CDR3 protein: CAISEPAGYGNYGYTF. As DNA, the CDR3 is TGTGCCATCAGTGAGCCAGCAGGGTATGGTAACTATGGCTACACCTTC.

This clone was seen a handful of times. The chain couples TRBV11-2 to TRBJ2-7; a weak D match, TRBD2 (6 bases). Trimming cost V 5 bases and J 0 bases, with 14 bases left between them. This CDR3 has 15 amino acids. Germline V gives CDR1 SGHAT, CDR2 FQNNGV. CDR3 sequence: CASSQPGGVSYEQYF. As DNA, the CDR3 is TGTGCCAGCAGCCAACCTGGCGGGGTCTCCTACGAGCAGTACTTC.

The V and J genes are TRBV6-6 and TRBJ2-7; tentative D call: TRBD1 (5 bases). Germline V CDR1 and CDR2: MNHNY, SVGAGI (reference sequence). Trimming took off 7 bases at V and 0 bases at J, with 13 bases between the two ends. This CDR3 is built from 14 residues. The CDR3 loop is CASNRKGNSYEQYF. In DNA form, the CDR3 reads TGTGCCAGCAACCGCAAGGGGAACTCCTACGAGCAGTACTTC.

The chain links TRBV7-9 to TRBJ2-4; 7 bases agree with TRBD2. The CDR3 loop spans 16 amino acids. Per the germline V gene, CDR1 is SEHNR and CDR2 is FQNEAQ (reference sequence). Trimming removed 5 bases from V and 7 bases from J; junction bases left unmatched: 14. CDR3 sequence reads: CASSARPGGGINIQYF. DNA of the CDR3: TGTGCCAGCAGCGCGAGGCCCGGGGGAGGGATTAACATTCAGTACTTC. The entire variable domain, with the rest obtained from reference TRBV7-9 and TRBJ2-4, is as follows: DTGVSQNPRHKITKRGQNVTFRCDPISEHNRLYWYRQTLGQGPEFLTYFQNEAQLEKSRLLSDRFSAERPKGSFSTLEIQRTEQGDSAMYLCASSARPGGGINIQYFGAGTRLSVL.

The chain couples TRBV5-4 to TRBJ2-1, with D perhaps TRBD2 (6 bases). The germline V gene has CDR1 SGHNT and CDR2 YYREEE (reference sequence). The CDR3 has 12 residues. Trimming pared 0 bases from V and 9 bases from J, leaving 7 bases between. CDR3 loop: CASSLAGSEQFF. CDR3 coding DNA: TGTGCCAGCAGCTTGGCCGGGAGTGAGCAGTTCTTC.

Here the CDR3 reads CASSSRGAPHEQYF. The CDR3 DNA follows: TGTGCCAGCTCGTCCCGGGGGGCCCCCCACGAGCAGTACTTC. This chain uses TRBV2 with TRBJ2-7, with a tentative D call TRBD2 (7 bases). Trimming stripped 8 bases from V and 5 bases from J, with 19 bases between. Germline V gives CDR1 SNHLY, CDR2 FYNNEI. The CDR3 extends over 14 amino acids.

This clone occurred a few times. The gene calls are TRBV5-1 and TRBJ2-6, with 8 bases identical to TRBD1. The CDR3 has 18 residues. The germline CDR1 and CDR2 sequences are SGHRS and YFSETQ. Trimming removed 3 bases from V and 2 bases from J; junction bases left unmatched: 10. The CDR3 region has the DNA TGCGCCAGCAGCTGGGGACAGGATCCCTTGACTGGGGCCAACGTCCTGACTTTC. Its translation is CASSWGQDPLTGANVLTF.

To note about this clone: Its ends do not fully match the called genes, so a read error is possible. Here the CDR3 reads CVDRRATNEKLFF. CDR3 coding DNA: TGCGTGGACAGGCGCGCAACTAATGAAAAACTGTTTTTT. The V gene is TRBV6-9, the J gene TRBJ1-4, with TRBD1 matching 7 bases. Germline-derived CDR1 and CDR2 are MNHGY and SVAAGI. This CDR3 comprises 13 residues.

In nucleotides, the CDR3 is TGTGCCAGTAGTATAGATCCGAGACAGCAACAAGAGACCCAGTACTTC. Translating it yields CASSIDPRQQQETQYF. The chain links TRBV19 to TRBJ2-5, with a possible D match to TRBD1 (5 bases). Germline V lookup: CDR1 LNHDA, CDR2 SQIVND (reference sequence). The V end lost 0 bases, the J end lost 2 bases, and 13 bases lay between the germline ends. This CDR3 is built from 16 residues.

The chain uses TRBV20-1 and TRBJ2-5, with D maybe TRBD1 (5 bases). Germline V gene sequence: CDR1 DFQATT, CDR2 SNEGSKA (reference sequence). The CDR3 loop spans 10 amino acids. The CDR3, as DNA: TGCAGCCCAGGGAAAGAGACCCAGTACTTC. Its protein product is CSPGKETQYF.

The V and J genes are TRBV5-1 and TRBJ2-1; 14 bases are shared with TRBD2. The CDR3 loop spans 19 amino acids. Germline assignment: CDR1 SGHRS and CDR2 YFSETQ. V was clipped by 5 bases and J by 0 bases; unmatched bases: 10. The CDR3 sequence: CASRDPGTSGGLSYNEQFF. The CDR3 DNA sequence: TGCGCCAGCAGGGACCCAGGGACTAGCGGGGGCCTCTCCTACAATGAGCAGTTCTTC.

The chain uses TRBV7-9 and TRBJ2-1; D is perhaps TRBD2 (5 bases). Germline CDR1 reads SEHNR; CDR2 reads FQNEAQ (reference sequence). V gave up 1 base and J gave up 4 bases, with 14 bases separating them. The CDR3 is made up of 16 amino acids. DNA for the CDR3: TGTGCCAGCAGCTTAGTCGGGCTTAGCGATTACAATGAGCAGTTCTTC. Translated: CASSLVGLSDYNEQFF.

The chain joins TRBV1 to TRBJ2-5; the D call in the table, TRBD2, was not verified against the DNA. TRBV1 is labeled a pseudogene. The CDR3 sequence is 16 residues long. CDR3 coding DNA: TGCACCAGCAGCCCCCCTGTTCAAGGGGAGGAAGAGACCCAGTACTTC. It specifies CTSSPPVQGEEETQYF.

The rearrangement uses TRBV5-4 and TRBJ1-2; unclear D gene. The CDR3 runs to 13 residues. V dropped 4 bases and J dropped 4 bases, with 11 bases sitting between them. Germline assignment: CDR1 SGHNT and CDR2 YYREEE (reference sequence). The chain's CDR3 is CASSPEIAYGYTF. The CDR3, as DNA: TGTGCCAGCAGCCCGGAGATAGCCTATGGCTACACCTTC.